This T cell receptor (beta chain) derives from a study of T cells in Graves' hyperthyroidism and ophthalmopathy (dated by TCRdb to the late 2010s). The study in broad terms: Peripheral blood was collected at initial diagnosis, before any treatment. The roughly 100 discovery patients were randomly divided into training and test sets at a 7:3 ratio. To identify TCR V-J signatures that set the groups apart, the researchers used a discovery cohort of more than 95 patients, made up of under 45 with Graves' ophthalmopathy and about 59 with stable Graves' hyperthyroidism. The study also compared thyroid tissue and blood T-cell repertoires from about six Graves' hyperthyroidism patients. The paper reports TCR Vbeta CDR3 sequencing of fewer than 150 peripheral blood samples: around 41 ophthalmopathy, under 80 hyperthyroidism and around 17 progressor patients. Prospective prediction of ophthalmopathy was tested in an independent validation cohort of approximately 19 hyperthyroidism patients and some 17 patients who later progressed to ophthalmopathy. Following sampling, methimazole starting at 30 mg daily was given to hyperthyroidism patients, and high-dose intravenous methylprednisolone was given to ophthalmopathy patients.

Stable Graves' hyperthyroidism was defined as the absence of progression to ophthalmopathy over 18 months of follow-up. Hyperthyroidism patients were newly diagnosed, with disease duration under 2 months, and aged 18 to 65 years. The study excluded patients with uncontrolled infections, other autoimmune diseases, pregnancy or lactation. Clinical symptoms, serum thyroxine and TRAb, thyroid ultrasound, and orbital computed tomography formed the basis for the diagnoses. PBMCs were separated from roughly 10 ml of fresh peripheral blood using Ficoll-Paque density gradient centrifugation. Trizol reagent was used to extract total RNA, and RNA quality was then checked on an Agilent 2100 Bioanalyzer. The germline V gene (reference sequence) provides CDR1 LGHDT and CDR2 YNNKEL. From cysteine to phenylalanine, the CDR3 is 14 amino acids long. The retained sequence is limited to the CDR3, 42 bases, with the frame set at the first base. The trim is 5 bases for V and 8 bases for J, with a gap of 15 bases between the germline ends.

Amplification of TCR beta CDR3 regions was carried out from RNA transcripts. A first-round RT-PCR of the TCR CDR3 used the HTBI primer set with the Qiagen OneStep RT-PCR kit. Libraries were constructed in a second round of multiplex PCR, after which size selection and purification were performed. Paired-end sequencing of the libraries was performed with 100 bp reads on an Illumina HiSeq2000. For the original study's pipeline: SOAPnuke was used to process the raw data, throwing out any read that contained adapters or uncalled bases, had a mean Phred below 15, or lacked an exact constant-primer or identifier match. High-quality paired reads were merged using COPE v1.2.5, and each unique nucleotide sequence was defined as a clonotype. MiTCR v1.1 was used to align the clonotypes against IMGT TRBV, TRBD and TRBJ reference segments. The analysis was restricted to V-J combinations with a frequency above 0.0001, which together covered about 99% of the repertoires. The TCS score was defined as F50 (clonal expansion) divided by E x V (chaos), with BLOSUM62-based TCRdist calculated between CDR3 peptides within each V-J. Welch's t-statistics and random forest reduced several hundred V-J features to roughly 13, which were used in a naive Bayes classifier (R e1071). The public reads were run again by TCRdb, first through fastp at Q25 and then through MiXCR, and only productive beta chains were kept. Every distinct CDR3 protein forms one entry, paired with its most common genes and DNA. TCRdb, not the authors, supplied the V and J calls. Counted in this sample were 250,000 to 300,000 distinct CDR3 sequences; approximately 13% of them appeared once. The ten largest make up around 8% of the sample.

Points the paper makes about the study in general: No statistical method was used to fix the sample size in advance, and group allocation was not hidden from the investigators. A 13 V-J signature model separated ophthalmopathy from stable hyperthyroidism, with roughly 88% sensitivity and 81% to 83% specificity in cross-validation and 80%/75% in testing. In validation, the model predicted progression to ophthalmopathy a median of about 6.8 months before onset, with about 64% sensitivity and almost 75% specificity. Most expanded thyroid clonotypes (frequency above 0.001) were also detected in blood, a finding suggesting that blood repertoires may reflect thyroid immune responses.

In its sample, this clonotype was seen many times. It lacks a known antigen. Base qualities are not at hand, and no much larger clone is one base apart. The clonotype was recovered from a woman in her forties with Graves' hyperthyroidism. The sample taken for sequencing was blood. The rearranged chain carries TRBV3-1 and TRBJ1-4, with no confident D gene call. At the DNA level, the sequence is TGTGCCAGCAGCACTACTGTGGAGAGCGAAAAACTGTTTTTT. Its product reads: CASSTTVESEKLFF. Reference TRBV3-1 and TRBJ1-4 genes cover what lies past the CDR3, so the full variable domain is DTAVSQTPKYLVTQMGNDKSIKCEQNLGHDTMYWYKQDSKKFLKIMFSYNNKELIINETVPNRFSPKSPDKAHLNLHINSLELGDSAVYFCASSTTVESEKLFFGSGTQLSVL.